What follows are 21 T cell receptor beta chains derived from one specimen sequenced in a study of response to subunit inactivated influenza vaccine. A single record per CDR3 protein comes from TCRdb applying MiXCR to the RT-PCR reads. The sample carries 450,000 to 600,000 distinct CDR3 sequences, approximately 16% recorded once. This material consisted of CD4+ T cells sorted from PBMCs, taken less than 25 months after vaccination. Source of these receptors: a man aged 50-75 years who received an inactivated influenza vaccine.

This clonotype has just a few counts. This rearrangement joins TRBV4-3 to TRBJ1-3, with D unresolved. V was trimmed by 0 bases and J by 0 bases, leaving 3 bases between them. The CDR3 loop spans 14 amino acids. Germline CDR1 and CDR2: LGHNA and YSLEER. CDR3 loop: CASSQEHSGNTIYF. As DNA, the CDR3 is TGCGCCAGCAGCCAAGAGCACTCTGGAAACACCATATATTTT.

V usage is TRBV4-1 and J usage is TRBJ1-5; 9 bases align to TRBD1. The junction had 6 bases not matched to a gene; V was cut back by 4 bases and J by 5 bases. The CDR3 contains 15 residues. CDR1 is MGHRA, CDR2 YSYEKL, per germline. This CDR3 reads CASSPRTGDDQPQHF. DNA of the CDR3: TGCGCCAGCAGCCCCAGGACAGGGGATGATCAGCCCCAGCATTTT.

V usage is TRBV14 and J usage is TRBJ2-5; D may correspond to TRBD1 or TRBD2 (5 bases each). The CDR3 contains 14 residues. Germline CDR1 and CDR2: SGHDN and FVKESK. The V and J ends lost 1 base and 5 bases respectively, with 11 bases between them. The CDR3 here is CASSQGSGTETQYF. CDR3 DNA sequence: TGTGCCAGCAGCCAAGGATCCGGGACGGAGACCCAGTACTTC.

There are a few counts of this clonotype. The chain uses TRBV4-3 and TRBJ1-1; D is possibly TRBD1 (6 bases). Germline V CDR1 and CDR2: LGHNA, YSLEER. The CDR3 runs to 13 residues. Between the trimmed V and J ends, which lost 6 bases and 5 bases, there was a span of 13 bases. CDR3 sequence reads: CASRQGTGTEAFF. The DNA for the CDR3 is TGCGCCAGCAGGCAGGGGACGGGGACTGAAGCTTTCTTT.

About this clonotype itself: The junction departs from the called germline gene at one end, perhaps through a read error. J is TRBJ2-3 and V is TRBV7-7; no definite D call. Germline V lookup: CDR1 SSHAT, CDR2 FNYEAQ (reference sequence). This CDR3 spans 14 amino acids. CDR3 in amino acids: CASSLYSVTDTQYF. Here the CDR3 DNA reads TGTGCTAGCAGCTTATACTCCGTGACAGATACGCAGTATTTT. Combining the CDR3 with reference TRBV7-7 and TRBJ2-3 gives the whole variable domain GAGVSQSPRYKVTKRGQDVTLRCDPISSHATLYWYQQALGQGPEFLTYFNYEAQPDKSGLPSDRFSAERPEGSISTLTIQRTEQRDSAMYRCASSLYSVTDTQYFGPGTRLTVL.

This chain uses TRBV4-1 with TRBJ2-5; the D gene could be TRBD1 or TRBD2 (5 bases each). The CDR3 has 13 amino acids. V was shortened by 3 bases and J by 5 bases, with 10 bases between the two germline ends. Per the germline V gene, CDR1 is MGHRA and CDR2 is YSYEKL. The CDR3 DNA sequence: TGCGCCAGCAGCCAGACCTGGGGGGAGACCCAGTACTTC. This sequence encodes CASSQTWGETQYF.

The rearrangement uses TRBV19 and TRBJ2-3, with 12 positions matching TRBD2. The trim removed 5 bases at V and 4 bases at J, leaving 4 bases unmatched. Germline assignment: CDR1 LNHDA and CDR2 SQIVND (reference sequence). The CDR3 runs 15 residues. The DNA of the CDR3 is TGTGCCAGTAGTCCTGGACTAGCGGGACCAGATACGCAGTATTTT. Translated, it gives CASSPGLAGPDTQYF.

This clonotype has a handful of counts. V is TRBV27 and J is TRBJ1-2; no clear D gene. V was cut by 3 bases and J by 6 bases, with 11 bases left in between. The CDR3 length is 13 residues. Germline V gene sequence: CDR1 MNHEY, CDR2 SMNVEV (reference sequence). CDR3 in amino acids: CASSFPRGHGYTF. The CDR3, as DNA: TGTGCCAGCAGTTTCCCCCGGGGTCATGGCTACACCTTC.

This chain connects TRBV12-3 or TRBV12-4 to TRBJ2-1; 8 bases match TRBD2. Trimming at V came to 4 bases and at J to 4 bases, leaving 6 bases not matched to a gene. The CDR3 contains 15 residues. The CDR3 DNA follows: TGTGCCAGCAGTTCCAGCGGGAGCGCTTACAATGAGCAGTTCTTC. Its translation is CASSSSGSAYNEQFF.

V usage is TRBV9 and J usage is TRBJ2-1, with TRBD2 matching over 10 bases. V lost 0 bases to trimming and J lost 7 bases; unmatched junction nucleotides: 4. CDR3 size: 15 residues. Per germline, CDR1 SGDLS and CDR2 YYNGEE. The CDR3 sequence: CASSVAASGSNEQFF. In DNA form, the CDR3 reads TGTGCCAGCAGCGTAGCGGCTAGCGGGAGTAATGAGCAGTTCTTC.

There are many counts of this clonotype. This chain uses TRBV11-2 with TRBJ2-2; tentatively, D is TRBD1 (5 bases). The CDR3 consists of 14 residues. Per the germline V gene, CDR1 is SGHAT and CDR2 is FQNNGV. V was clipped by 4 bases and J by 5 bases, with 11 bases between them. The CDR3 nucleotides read TGTGCCAGCAGCTCCCAGGGAATAACCGGGGAGCTGTTTTTT. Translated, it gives CASSSQGITGELFF.

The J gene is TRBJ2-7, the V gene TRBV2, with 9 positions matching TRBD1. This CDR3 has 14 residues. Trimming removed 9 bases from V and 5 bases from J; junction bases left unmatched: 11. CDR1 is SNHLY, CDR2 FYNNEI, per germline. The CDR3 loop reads CASTSETGGNEQYF. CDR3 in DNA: TGTGCCAGTACGTCGGAGACAGGGGGAAACGAGCAGTACTTC.

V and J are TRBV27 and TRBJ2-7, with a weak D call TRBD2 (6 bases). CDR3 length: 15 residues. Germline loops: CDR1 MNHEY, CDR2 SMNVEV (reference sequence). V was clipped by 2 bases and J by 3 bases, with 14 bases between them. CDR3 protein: CASSLGTQLYYEQYF. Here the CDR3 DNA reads TGTGCCAGCAGTTTAGGGACTCAACTGTACTACGAGCAGTACTTC.

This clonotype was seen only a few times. The CDR3 DNA reads TGTGCCTGGAGTTCGGGGCGAACTCACCTTAACACCGGGGAGCTGTTTTTT. Encoded protein: CAWSSGRTHLNTGELFF. The V call is TRBV30, the J call TRBJ2-2, with D perhaps matching TRBD1 or TRBD2 (5 bases each). V was shortened by 2 bases and J by 2 bases, with 18 bases between the two germline ends. From germline, CDR1 is GTSNPN and CDR2 SVGIG (reference sequence). CDR3 length: 17 amino acids.

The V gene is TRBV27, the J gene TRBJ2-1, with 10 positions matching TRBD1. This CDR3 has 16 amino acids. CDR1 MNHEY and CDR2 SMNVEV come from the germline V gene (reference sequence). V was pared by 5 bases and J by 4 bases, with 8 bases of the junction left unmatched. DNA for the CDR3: TGTGCCAGCAGTGTCCAACCGGGACAGGGGTACAATGAGCAGTTCTTC. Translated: CASSVQPGQGYNEQFF.

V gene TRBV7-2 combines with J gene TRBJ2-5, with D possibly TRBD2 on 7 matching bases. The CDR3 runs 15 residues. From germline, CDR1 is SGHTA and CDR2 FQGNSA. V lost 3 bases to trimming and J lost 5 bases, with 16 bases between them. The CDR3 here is CASSFRGRGRETQYF. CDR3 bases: TGTGCCAGCAGCTTCCGGGGGCGGGGGCGCGAGACCCAGTACTTC.

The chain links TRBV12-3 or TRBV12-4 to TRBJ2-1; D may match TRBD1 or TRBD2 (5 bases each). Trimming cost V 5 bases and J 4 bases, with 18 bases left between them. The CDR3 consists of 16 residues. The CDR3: CASSSRWGSRYNEQFF. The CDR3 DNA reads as TGTGCCAGCAGTAGTCGGTGGGGGTCGAGGTACAATGAGCAGTTCTTC.

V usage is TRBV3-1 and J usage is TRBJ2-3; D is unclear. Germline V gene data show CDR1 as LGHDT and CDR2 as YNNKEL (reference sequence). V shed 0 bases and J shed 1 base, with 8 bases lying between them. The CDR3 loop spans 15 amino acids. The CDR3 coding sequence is TGTGCCAGCAGCCAAGACGGATCGCGCACAGATACGCAGTATTTT. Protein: CASSQDGSRTDTQYF.

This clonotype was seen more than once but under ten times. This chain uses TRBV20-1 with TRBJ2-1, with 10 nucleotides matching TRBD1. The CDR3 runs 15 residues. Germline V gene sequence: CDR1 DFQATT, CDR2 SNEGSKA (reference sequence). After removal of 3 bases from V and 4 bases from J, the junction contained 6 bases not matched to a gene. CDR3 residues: CSASPSDRGYNEQFF. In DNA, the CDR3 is TGCAGTGCTAGTCCCTCGGACAGGGGGTACAATGAGCAGTTCTTC.

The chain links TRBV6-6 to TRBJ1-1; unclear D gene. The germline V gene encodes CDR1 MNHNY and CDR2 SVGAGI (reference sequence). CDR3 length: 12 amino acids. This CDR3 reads CVSGNMNTEAFF. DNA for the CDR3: TGTGTAAGCGGGAACATGAACACTGAAGCTTTCTTT.

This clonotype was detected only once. The CDR3 spells CASSLTRTGGYNSPLHF. In nucleotides, the CDR3 is TGTGCCAGCAGCTTGACACGGACCGGGGGCTATAATTCACCCCTCCACTTT. J is TRBJ1-6 and V is TRBV7-2; maybe TRBD1 (5 bases). Germline V lookup: CDR1 SGHTA, CDR2 FQGNSA. V lost 3 bases and J 3 bases, leaving 15 bases between the germline ends. The CDR3 extends over 17 amino acids.